Here is one T cell receptor (beta chain) with its context. This table comes from immunoSEQ multiplex PCR, and its TCRdb copy is limited to in-frame clones, with some not included. The sample contains approximately 2.5 million clones, around nine tenths of which appear only once. This specimen belongs to a study of shared clonotypes between healthy human individuals. This CDR3 has 13 amino acids. CDR1 MNHNS and CDR2 SASEGT come from the germline V gene. V was shortened by 4 bases and J by 4 bases, with 11 bases between the two germline ends. The gene calls are TRBV6-1 and TRBJ2-7; D gene ambiguous. The TCR was taken from a man between 18 and 29 years old in good health. Sequencing input: naive CD4+ T cells sorted from blood. The subset is: CD45RA+ positively selected. CDR3 coding DNA: TGTGCCAGCAGTGTCCCTCATGGTTACGAGCAGTACTTC. This gives the protein CASSVPHGYEQYF.